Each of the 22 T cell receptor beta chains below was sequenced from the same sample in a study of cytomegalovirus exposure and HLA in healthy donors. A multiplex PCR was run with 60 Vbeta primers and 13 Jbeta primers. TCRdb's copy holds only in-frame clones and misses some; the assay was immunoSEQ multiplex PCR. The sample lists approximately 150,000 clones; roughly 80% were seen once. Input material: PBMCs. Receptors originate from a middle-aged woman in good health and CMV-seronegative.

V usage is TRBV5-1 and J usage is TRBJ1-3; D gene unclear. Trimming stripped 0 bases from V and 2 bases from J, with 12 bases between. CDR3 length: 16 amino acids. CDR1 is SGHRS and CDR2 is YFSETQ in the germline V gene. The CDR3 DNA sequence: TGCGCCAGCAGCTTGGGGCCGGAGGGAGCTGGAAACACCATATATTTT. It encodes CASSLGPEGAGNTIYF.

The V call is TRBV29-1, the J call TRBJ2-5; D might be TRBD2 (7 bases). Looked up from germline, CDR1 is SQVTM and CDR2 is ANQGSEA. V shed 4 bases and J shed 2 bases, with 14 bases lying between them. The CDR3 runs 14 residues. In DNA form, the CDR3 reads TGCAGCGTTGTCCTGGGAGGGGGACAAGAGACCCAGTACTTC. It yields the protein CSVVLGGGQETQYF.

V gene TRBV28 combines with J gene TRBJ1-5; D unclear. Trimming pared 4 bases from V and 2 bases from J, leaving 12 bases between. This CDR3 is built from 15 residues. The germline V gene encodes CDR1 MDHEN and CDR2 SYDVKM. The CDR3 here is CASSSSQYGNQPQHF. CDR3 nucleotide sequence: TGTGCCAGCAGTTCATCCCAGTACGGCAATCAGCCCCAGCATTTT. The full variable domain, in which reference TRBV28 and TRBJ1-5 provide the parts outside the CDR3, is DVKVTQSSRYLVKRTGEKVFLECVQDMDHENMFWYRQDPGLGLRLIYFSYDVKMKEKGDIPEGYSVSREKKERFSLILESASTNQTSMYLCASSSSQYGNQPQHFGDGTRLSIL.

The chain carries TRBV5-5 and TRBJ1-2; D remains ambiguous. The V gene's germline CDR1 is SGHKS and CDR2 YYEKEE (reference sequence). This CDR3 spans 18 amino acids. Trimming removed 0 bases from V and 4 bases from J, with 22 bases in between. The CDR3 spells CASSLALPEAITPYGYTF. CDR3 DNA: TGTGCCAGCAGCTTGGCTCTACCTGAGGCGATTACGCCCTATGGCTACACCTTC.

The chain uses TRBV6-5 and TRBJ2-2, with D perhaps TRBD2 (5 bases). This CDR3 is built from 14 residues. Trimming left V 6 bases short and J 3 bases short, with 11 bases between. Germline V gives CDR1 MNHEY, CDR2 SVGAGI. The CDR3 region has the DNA TGTGCCAGCAGCCCACTAGGCTACACCGGGGAGCTGTTTTTT. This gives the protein CASSPLGYTGELFF.

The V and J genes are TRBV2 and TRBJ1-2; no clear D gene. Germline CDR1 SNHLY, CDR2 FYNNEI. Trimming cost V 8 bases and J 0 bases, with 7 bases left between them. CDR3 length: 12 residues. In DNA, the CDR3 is TGTGCCAGCGGCCCCGCTAACTATGGCTACACCTTC. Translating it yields CASGPANYGYTF.

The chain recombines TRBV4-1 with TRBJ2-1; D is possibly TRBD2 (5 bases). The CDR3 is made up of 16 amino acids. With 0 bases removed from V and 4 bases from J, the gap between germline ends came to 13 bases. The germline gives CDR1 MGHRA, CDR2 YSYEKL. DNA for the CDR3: TGCGCCAGCAGCCAAGAGACTACCCGGCGGTACAATGAGCAGTTCTTC. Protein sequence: CASSQETTRRYNEQFF.

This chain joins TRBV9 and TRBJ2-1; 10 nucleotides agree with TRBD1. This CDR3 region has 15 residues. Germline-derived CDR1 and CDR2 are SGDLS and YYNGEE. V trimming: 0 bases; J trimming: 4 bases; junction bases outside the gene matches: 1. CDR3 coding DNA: TGTGCCAGCAGCGTAGGGACAGGGGGGTACAATGAGCAGTTCTTC. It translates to CASSVGTGGYNEQFF.

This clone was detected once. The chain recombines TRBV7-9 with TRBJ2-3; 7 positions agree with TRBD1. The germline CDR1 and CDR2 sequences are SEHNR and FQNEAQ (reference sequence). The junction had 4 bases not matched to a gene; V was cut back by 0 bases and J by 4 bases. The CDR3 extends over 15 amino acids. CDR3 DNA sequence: TGTGCCAGCAGCTTAGCGTACAGGGGATCAGATACGCAGTATTTT. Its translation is CASSLAYRGSDTQYF.

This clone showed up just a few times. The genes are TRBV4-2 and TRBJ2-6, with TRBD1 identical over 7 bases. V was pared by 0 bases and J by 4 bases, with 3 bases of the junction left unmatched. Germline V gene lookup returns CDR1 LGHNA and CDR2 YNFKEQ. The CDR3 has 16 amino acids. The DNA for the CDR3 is TGTGCCAGCAGCCAAGATACAGGGGCCGGGGCCAACGTCCTGACTTTC. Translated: CASSQDTGAGANVLTF.

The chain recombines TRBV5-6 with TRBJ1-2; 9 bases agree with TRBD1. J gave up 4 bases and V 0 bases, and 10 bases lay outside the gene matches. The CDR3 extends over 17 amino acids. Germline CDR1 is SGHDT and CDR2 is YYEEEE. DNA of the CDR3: TGTGCCAGCAGCTTGGCAGGACAGGGGTATCTTAGCTATGGCTACACCTTC. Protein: CASSLAGQGYLSYGYTF.

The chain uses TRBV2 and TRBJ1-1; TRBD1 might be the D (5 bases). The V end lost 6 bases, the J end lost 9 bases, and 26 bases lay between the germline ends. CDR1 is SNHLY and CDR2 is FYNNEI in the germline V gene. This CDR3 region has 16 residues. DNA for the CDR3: TGTGCCAGCAGGACCGTCGGGGGGGTAGGCCGTTTTCAAGCTTTCTTT. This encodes CASRTVGGVGRFQAFF.

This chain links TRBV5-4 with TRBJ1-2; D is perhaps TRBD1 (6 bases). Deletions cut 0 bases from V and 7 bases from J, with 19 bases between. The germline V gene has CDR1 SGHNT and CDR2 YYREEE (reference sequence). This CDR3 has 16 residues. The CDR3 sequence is CASSLALNRDTSGYTF. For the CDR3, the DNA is TGTGCCAGCAGCTTGGCCCTCAACCGGGACACCTCTGGCTACACCTTC.

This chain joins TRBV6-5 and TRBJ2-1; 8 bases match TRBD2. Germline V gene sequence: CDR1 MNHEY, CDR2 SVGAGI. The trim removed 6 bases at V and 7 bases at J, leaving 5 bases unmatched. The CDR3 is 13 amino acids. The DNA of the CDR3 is TGTGCCAGCAGACACGGGACTAGGAATGAGCAGTTCTTC. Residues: CASRHGTRNEQFF.

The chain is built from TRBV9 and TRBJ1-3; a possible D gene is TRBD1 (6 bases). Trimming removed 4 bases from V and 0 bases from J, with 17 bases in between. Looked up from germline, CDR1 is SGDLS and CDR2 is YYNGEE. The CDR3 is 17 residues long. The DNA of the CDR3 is TGTGCCAGCAGCCCAAGCACAGGGTACAGCTCTGGAAACACCATATATTTT. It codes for CASSPSTGYSSGNTIYF. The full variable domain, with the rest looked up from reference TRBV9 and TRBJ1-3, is DSGVTQTPKHLITATGQRVTLRCSPRSGDLSVYWYQQSLDQGLQFLIQYYNGEERAKGNILERFSAQQFPDLHSELNLSSLELGDSALYFCASSPSTGYSSGNTIYFGEGSWLTVV.

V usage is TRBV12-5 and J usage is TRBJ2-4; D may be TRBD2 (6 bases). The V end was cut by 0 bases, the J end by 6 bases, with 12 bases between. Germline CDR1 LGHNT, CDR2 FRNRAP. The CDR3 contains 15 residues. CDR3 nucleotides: TGTGCTAGTGGTTTGGTATGGGGGGTGGGAAACATTCAGTACTTC. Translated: CASGLVWGVGNIQYF.

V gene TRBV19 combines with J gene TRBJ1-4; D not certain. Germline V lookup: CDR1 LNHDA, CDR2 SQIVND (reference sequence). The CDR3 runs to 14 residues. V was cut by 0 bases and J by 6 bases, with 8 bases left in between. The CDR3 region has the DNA TGTGCCAGTAGTATAGATCCCCAGGATGAAAAACTGTTTTTT. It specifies CASSIDPQDEKLFF.

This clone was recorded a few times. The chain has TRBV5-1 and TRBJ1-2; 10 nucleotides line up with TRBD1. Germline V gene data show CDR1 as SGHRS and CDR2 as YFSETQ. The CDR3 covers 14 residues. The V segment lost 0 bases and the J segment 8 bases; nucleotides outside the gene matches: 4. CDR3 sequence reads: CASSLGQGAEGYTF. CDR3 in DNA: TGCGCCAGCAGCTTGGGACAGGGGGCGGAGGGCTACACCTTC.

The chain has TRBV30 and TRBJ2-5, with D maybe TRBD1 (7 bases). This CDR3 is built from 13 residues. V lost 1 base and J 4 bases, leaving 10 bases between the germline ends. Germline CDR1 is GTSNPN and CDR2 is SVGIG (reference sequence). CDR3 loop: CAWSAQGGETQYF. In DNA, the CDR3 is TGTGCCTGGAGTGCCCAGGGGGGAGAGACCCAGTACTTC.

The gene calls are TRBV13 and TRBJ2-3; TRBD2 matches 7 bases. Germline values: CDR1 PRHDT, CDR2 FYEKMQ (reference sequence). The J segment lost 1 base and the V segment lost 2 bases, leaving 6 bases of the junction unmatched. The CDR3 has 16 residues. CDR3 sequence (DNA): TGTGCCAGCAGCTTAAAAAGGGCGGGGGGCACAGATACGCAGTATTTT. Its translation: CASSLKRAGGTDTQYF.

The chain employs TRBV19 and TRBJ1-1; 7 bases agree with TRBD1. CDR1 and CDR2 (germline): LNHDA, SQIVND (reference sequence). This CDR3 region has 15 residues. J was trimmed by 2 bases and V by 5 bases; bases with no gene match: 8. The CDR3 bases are TGTGCCAGTAGTGTACAAGGGGGCGTAAACACTGAAGCTTTCTTT. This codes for CASSVQGGVNTEAFF.

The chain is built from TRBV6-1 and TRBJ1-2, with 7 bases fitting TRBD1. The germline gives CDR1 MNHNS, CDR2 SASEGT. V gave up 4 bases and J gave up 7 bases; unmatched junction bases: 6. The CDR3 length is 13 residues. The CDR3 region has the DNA TGTGCCAGCAGTGGGGGACAGTCTTTTGGCTACACCTTC. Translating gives CASSGGQSFGYTF.